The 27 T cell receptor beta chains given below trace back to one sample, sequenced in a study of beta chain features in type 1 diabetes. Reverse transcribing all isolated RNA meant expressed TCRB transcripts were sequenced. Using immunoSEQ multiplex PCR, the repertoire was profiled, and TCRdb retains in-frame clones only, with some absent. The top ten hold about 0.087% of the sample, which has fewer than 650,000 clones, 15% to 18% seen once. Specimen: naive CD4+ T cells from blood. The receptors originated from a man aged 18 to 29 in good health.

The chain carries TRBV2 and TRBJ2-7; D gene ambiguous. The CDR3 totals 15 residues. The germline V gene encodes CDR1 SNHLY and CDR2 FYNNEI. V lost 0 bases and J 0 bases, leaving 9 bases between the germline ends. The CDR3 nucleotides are TGTGCCAGCAGTGAAGCCCGGCAGCTCTCCTACGAGCAGTACTTC. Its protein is CASSEARQLSYEQYF.

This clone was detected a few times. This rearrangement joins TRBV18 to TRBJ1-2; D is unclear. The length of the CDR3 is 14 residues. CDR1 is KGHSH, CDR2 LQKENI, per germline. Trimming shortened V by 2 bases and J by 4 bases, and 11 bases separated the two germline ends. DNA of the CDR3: TGTGCCAGCTCACCAAGGAGGGAAACCTATGGCTACACCTTC. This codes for CASSPRRETYGYTF. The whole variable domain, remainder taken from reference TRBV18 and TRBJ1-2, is NAGVMQNPRHLVRRRGQEARLRCSPMKGHSHVYWYRQLPEEGLKFMVYLQKENIIDESGMPKERFSAEFPKEGPSILRIQQVVRGDSAAYFCASSPRRETYGYTFGSGTRLTVV.

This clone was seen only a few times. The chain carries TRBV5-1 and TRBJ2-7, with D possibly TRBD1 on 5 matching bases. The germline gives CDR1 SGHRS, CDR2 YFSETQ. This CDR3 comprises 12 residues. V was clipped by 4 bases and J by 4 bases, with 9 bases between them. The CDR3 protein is CASSRGRYEQYF. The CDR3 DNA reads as TGCGCCAGCAGCAGGGGCAGATACGAGCAGTACTTC.

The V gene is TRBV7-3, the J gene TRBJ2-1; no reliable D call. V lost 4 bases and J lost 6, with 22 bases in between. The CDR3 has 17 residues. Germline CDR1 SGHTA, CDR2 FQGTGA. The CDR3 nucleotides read TGTGCCAGCAGCTCTCGCACTTCACGGAATTCGGGCAATGAGCAGTTCTTC. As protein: CASSSRTSRNSGNEQFF. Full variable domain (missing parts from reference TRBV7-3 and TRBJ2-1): GAGVSQTPSNKVTEKGKYVELRCDPISGHTALYWYRQSLGQGPEFLIYFQGTGAADDSGLPNDRFFAVRPEGSVSTLKIQRTERGDSAVYLCASSSRTSRNSGNEQFFGPGTRLTVL.

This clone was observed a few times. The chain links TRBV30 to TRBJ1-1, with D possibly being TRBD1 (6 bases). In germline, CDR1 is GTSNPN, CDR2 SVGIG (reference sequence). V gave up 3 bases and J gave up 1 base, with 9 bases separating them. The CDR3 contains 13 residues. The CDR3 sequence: CAWRPGANTEAFF. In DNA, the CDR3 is TGTGCCTGGAGGCCAGGGGCGAACACTGAAGCTTTCTTT.

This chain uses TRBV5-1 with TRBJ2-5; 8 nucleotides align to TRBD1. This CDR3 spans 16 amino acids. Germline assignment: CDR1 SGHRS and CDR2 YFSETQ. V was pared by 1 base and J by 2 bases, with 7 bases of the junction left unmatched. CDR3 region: CASSLIGQGLQETQYF. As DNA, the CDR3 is TGCGCCAGCAGCTTGATAGGACAGGGCTTACAAGAGACCCAGTACTTC.

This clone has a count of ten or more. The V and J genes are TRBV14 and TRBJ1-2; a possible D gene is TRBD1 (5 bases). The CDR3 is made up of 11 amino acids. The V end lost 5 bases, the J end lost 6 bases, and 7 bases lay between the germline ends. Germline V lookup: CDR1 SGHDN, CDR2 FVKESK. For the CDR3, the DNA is TGTGCCAGCAGCACCAGGGATGGCTACACCTTC. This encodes CASSTRDGYTF.

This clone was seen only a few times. In DNA, the CDR3 is TGTGCCAGCAGTTACGGGGACAGAGGGGAAAAACTGTTTTTT. This encodes CASSYGDRGEKLFF. This rearrangement joins TRBV6-6 to TRBJ1-4; TRBD1 matches at 7 bases. Germline CDR1 MNHNY, CDR2 SVGAGI (reference sequence). V lost 2 bases, J lost 8 bases, and 5 bases stayed unmatched. The CDR3 has 14 residues.

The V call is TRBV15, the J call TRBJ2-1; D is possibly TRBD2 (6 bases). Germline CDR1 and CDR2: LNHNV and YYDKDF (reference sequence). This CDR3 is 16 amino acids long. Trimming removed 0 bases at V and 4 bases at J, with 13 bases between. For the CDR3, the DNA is TGTGCCACCAGCAGAGAGCGGGGACGTTTGTACAATGAGCAGTTCTTC. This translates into CATSRERGRLYNEQFF.

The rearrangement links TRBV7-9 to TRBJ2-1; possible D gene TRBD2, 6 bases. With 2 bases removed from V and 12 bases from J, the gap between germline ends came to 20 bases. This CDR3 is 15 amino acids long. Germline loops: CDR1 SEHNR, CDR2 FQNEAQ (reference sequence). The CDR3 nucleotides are TGTGCCAGCAGCTTAATGCTTCTAGCGAAGGGAGGGCAGTTCTTC. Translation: CASSLMLLAKGGQFF.

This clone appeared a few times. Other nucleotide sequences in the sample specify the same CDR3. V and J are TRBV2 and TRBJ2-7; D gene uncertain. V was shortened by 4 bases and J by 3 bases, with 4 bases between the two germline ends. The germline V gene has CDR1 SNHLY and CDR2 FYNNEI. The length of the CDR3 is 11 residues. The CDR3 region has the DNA TGTGCCAGCAGTGGAAGCTACGAGCAGTACTTC. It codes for CASSGSYEQYF.

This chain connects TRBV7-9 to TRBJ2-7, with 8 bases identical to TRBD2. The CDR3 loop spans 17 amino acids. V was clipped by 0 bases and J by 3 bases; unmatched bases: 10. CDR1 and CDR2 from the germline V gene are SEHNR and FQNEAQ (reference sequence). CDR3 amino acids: CASSLAVAGLGLYEQYF. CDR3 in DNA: TGTGCCAGCAGCTTAGCAGTAGCGGGACTAGGACTCTACGAGCAGTACTTC.

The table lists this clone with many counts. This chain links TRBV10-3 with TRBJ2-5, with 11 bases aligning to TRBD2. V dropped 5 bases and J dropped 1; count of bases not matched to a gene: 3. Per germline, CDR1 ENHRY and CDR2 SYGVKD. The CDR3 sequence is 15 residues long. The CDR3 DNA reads TGTGCCATCAGTCGACTAGCGGGGCTCCAAGAGACCCAGTACTTC. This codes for CAISRLAGLQETQYF.

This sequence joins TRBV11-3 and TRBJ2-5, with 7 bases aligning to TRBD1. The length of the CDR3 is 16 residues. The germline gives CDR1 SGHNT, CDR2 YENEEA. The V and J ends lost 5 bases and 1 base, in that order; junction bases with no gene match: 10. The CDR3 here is CASSPGGRGTQETQYF. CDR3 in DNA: TGTGCCAGCAGCCCAGGCGGCAGGGGGACCCAAGAGACCCAGTACTTC.

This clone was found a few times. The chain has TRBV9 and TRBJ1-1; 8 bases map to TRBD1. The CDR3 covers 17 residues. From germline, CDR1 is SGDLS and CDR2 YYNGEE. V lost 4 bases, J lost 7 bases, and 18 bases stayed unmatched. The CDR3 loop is CASSLRTGSELTDEAFF. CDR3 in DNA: TGTGCCAGCAGCCTAAGGACAGGGTCCGAGTTAACGGATGAAGCTTTCTTT.

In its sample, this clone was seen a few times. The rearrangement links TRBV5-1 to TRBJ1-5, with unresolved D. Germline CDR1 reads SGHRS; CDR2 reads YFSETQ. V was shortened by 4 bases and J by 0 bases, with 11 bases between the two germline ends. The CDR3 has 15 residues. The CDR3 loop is CASSPGLTSNQPQHF. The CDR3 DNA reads TGCGCCAGCAGCCCTGGACTGACTAGCAATCAGCCCCAGCATTTT. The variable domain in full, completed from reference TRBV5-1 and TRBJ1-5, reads KAGVTQTPRYLIKTRGQQVTLSCSPISGHRSVSWYQQTPGQGLQFLFEYFSETQRNKGNFPGRFSGRQFSNSRSEMNVSTLELGDSALYLCASSPGLTSNQPQHFGDGTRLSIL.

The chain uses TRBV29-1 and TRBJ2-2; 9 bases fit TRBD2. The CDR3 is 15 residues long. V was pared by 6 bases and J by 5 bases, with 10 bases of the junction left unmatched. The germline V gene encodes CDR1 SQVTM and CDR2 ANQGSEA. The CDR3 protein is CSVVIAGVGTGELFF. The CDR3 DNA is TGCAGCGTGGTTATAGCGGGAGTGGGTACCGGGGAGCTGTTTTTT.

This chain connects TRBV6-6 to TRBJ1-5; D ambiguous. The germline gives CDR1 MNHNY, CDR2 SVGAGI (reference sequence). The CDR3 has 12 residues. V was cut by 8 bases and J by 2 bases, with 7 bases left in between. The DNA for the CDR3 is TGTGCCAGCGGGTTGGGCAATCAGCCCCAGCATTTT. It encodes CASGLGNQPQHF.

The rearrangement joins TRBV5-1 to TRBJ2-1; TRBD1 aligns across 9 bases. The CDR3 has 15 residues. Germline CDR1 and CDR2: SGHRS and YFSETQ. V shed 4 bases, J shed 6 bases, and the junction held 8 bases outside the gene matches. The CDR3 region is CASSPTGTGSNEQFF. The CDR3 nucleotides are TGCGCCAGCAGCCCGACCGGGACAGGGTCCAATGAGCAGTTCTTC.

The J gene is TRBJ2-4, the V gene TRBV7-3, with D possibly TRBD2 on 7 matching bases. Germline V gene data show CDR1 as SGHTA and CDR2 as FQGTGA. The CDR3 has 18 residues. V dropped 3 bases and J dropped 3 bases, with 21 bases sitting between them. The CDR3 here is CASSFPGGGARGKNIQYF. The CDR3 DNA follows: TGTGCCAGCAGCTTTCCTGGCGGGGGCGCGCGAGGCAAAAACATTCAGTACTTC.

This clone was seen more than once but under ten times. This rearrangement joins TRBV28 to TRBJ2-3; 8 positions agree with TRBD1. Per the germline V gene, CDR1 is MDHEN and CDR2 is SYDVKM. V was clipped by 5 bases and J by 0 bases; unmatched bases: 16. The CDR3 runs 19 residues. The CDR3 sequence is CASSDPRGQASPSTDTQYF. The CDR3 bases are TGTGCCAGCAGTGATCCCCGGGGACAGGCGTCTCCTAGCACAGATACGCAGTATTTT.

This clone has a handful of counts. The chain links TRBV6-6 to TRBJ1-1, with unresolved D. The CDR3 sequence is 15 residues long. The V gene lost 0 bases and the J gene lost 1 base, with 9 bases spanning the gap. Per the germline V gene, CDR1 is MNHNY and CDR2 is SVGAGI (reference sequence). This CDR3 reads CASSYSGMTNTEAFF. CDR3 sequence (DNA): TGTGCCAGCAGTTACTCGGGGATGACGAACACTGAAGCTTTCTTT.

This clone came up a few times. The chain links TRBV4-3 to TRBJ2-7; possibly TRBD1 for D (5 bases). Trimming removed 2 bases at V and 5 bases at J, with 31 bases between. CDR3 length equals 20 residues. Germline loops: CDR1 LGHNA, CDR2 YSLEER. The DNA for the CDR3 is TGCGCCAGCAGCCAAAGGGTAGTAACAGGTCGAAGCCTTCCTCAGCACGAGCAGTACTTC. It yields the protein CASSQRVVTGRSLPQHEQYF.

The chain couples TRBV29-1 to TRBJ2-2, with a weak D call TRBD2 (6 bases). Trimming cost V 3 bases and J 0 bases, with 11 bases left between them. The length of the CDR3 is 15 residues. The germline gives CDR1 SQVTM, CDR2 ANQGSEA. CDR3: CSVDRTGANTGELFF. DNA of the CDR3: TGCAGCGTTGACCGTACGGGGGCGAACACCGGGGAGCTGTTTTTT.

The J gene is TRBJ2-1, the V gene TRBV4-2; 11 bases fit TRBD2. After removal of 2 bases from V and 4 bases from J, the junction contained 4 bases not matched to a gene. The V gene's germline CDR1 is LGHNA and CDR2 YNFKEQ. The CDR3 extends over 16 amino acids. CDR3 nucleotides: TGTGCCAGCAGCCAACAGGGACTAGCGGAATACAATGAGCAGTTCTTC. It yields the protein CASSQQGLAEYNEQFF.

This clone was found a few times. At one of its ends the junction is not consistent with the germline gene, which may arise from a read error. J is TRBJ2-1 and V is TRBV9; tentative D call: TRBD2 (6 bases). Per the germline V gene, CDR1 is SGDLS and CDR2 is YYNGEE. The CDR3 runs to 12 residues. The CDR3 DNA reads TGTGCCAGCAGCGTAGTCGGGGGAGGCTTGGTCTTC. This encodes CASSVVGGGLVF.

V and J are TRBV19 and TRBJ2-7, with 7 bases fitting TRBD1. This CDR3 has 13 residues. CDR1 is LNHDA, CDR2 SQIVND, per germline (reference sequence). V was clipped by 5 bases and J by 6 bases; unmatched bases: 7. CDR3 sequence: CASSARGRGEQYF. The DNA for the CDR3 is TGTGCCAGTAGTGCTAGGGGGCGCGGCGAGCAGTACTTC.